The 25 T cell receptor beta chains presented below share a single source sample, sequenced in a study of shared clonotypes between healthy human individuals. The protocol was immunoSEQ multiplex PCR, while the TCRdb copy is restricted to in-frame clones and leaves out a portion. The repertoire consists of roughly 500,000 clones, with about 76% occurring once and the leading ten covering around 14%. The material sequenced was PBMCs. The receptors stem from a woman between 35 and 50 years old in good health. Some clones in this sample may be carry-over from other donors' samples.

This rearrangement joins TRBV7-7 to TRBJ2-1, with 11 bases aligning to TRBD2. Per germline, CDR1 SSHAT and CDR2 FNYEAQ (reference sequence). The CDR3 loop spans 14 amino acids. V gave up 5 bases and J gave up 8 bases; unmatched junction bases: 5. In DNA form, the CDR3 reads TGTGCCAGCAGCCTTAGCGGGAGGGGGGATGAGCAGTTCTTC. The encoded protein is CASSLSGRGDEQFF.

The chain is built from TRBV7-2 and TRBJ2-1; 11 nucleotides align to TRBD2. V trimming: 1 base; J trimming: 2 bases; junction bases outside the gene matches: 4. From germline, CDR1 is SGHTA and CDR2 FQGNSA. The CDR3 has 17 amino acids. In nucleotides, the CDR3 is TGTGCCAGCAGCTTAGTAGGGACTAGCGGAGCCTACAATGAGCAGTTCTTC. Encoded protein: CASSLVGTSGAYNEQFF.

The J gene is TRBJ2-6, the V gene TRBV27; 12 bases fit TRBD2. V shed 11 bases and J 3 bases; nucleotides not matched to a gene: 8. The length of the CDR3 is 16 residues. The germline V gene has CDR1 MNHEY and CDR2 SMNVEV (reference sequence). CDR3 loop: CASRTSGILGANVLTF. The CDR3, as DNA: TGTGCCTCCCGGACTAGCGGGATTCTTGGGGCCAACGTCCTGACTTTC.

The rearrangement uses TRBV4-2 and TRBJ2-7; D may match TRBD1 or TRBD2 (5 bases each). The CDR3 runs to 15 residues. The germline CDR1 and CDR2 sequences are LGHNA and YNFKEQ. Between the trimmed V and J ends, which lost 0 bases and 11 bases, there was a span of 20 bases. The CDR3 region has the DNA TGTGCCAGCAGCCAAGATGACGGGGCCGGAGCCAGGGAGTACTTC. Protein sequence: CASSQDDGAGAREYF.

This clone showed up just a few times. The chain carries TRBV7-8 and TRBJ2-5, with 9 nucleotides matching TRBD1. Trimming removed 5 bases from V and 7 bases from J; junction bases left unmatched: 11. The CDR3 length is 15 residues. Germline values: CDR1 SGHVS, CDR2 FQNEAQ. The CDR3 sequence is CASSRDREFQGTQYF. CDR3 coding DNA: TGTGCCAGCAGCCGGGACAGGGAGTTCCAGGGGACCCAGTACTTC. Full variable domain (remainder filled in from reference TRBV7-8 and TRBJ2-5): GAGVSQSPRYKVAKRGQDVALRCDPISGHVSLFWYQQALGQGPEFLTYFQNEAQLDKSGLPSDRFFAERPEGSVSTLKIQRTQQEDSAVYLCASSRDREFQGTQYFGPGTRLLVL.

The chain couples TRBV29-1 to TRBJ2-2; the D is unclear. The germline V and J ends were trimmed by 6 bases and 1 base, with 3 bases remaining between them. The CDR3 has 11 amino acids. Germline lookup yields CDR1 SQVTM and CDR2 ANQGSEA. This CDR3 is CSVGNTGELFF. CDR3 nucleotide sequence: TGCAGCGTCGGGAACACCGGGGAGCTGTTTTTT.

V is TRBV7-2 and J is TRBJ2-3; 11 bases agree with TRBD2. The CDR3 consists of 15 residues. V dropped 6 bases and J dropped 4; count of bases not matched to a gene: 6. CDR1 SGHTA and CDR2 FQGNSA come from the germline V gene. Here the CDR3 DNA reads TGTGCCAGCAGTCTAGCGGGGGGAGGGGCAGATACGCAGTATTTT. This sequence encodes CASSLAGGGADTQYF.

This sequence joins TRBV27 and TRBJ2-1; D may be TRBD2 (6 bases). The germline gives CDR1 MNHEY, CDR2 SMNVEV (reference sequence). The CDR3 length is 19 residues. V gave up 2 bases and J gave up 0 bases, with 20 bases separating them. CDR3 loop: CASSLKGGFTQYSYNEQFF. Here the CDR3 DNA reads TGTGCCAGCAGTTTAAAGGGAGGCTTTACACAATACTCCTACAATGAGCAGTTCTTC.

This CDR3 reads CASSTPKTAENYGYTF. The CDR3 nucleotides read TGTGCCAGCAGCACCCCGAAAACAGCCGAGAACTATGGCTACACCTTC. The gene calls are TRBV13 and TRBJ1-2; D call uncertain. The germline V and J ends were trimmed by 5 bases and 2 bases, with 18 bases remaining between them. Germline V gene data show CDR1 as PRHDT and CDR2 as FYEKMQ (reference sequence). The CDR3 runs 16 residues.

The DNA for the CDR3 is TGTGCCAGCAGTTACGGGGGGGAGCTAGCCAAAAACATTCAGTACTTC. This sequence encodes CASSYGGELAKNIQYF. The gene calls are TRBV6-6 and TRBJ2-4; TRBD2 agrees at 7 bases. V trimming: 2 bases; J trimming: 0 bases; junction bases outside the gene matches: 4. Germline V CDR1 and CDR2: MNHNY, SVGAGI (reference sequence). The CDR3 is 16 amino acids.

The V gene is TRBV5-1, the J gene TRBJ2-1; D is unresolved. Trimming took 1 base from V and 7 from J, leaving 9 bases between them. CDR1 and CDR2 (germline): SGHRS, YFSETQ. This CDR3 contains 13 residues. This chain's CDR3 is CASSLIPNNEQFF. Here the CDR3 DNA reads TGCGCCAGCAGCTTGATCCCAAATAATGAGCAGTTCTTC.

For this clone: The sample carries other DNA sequences with the same CDR3. V and J are TRBV2 and TRBJ2-5, with no clear D. Trimming took off 3 bases at V and 2 bases at J, with 7 bases between the two ends. The CDR3 has 13 amino acids. Germline assignment: CDR1 SNHLY and CDR2 FYNNEI. The chain's CDR3 is CASSEVGQETQYF. The CDR3 DNA reads TGTGCCAGCAGTGAGGTAGGACAAGAGACCCAGTACTTC.

The sample holds one count of this clone. The V and J genes are TRBV5-8 and TRBJ1-1; perhaps TRBD1 as D (5 bases). Trimming took 0 bases from V and 6 from J, leaving 12 bases between them. CDR1 SGHTS and CDR2 YDEGEE come from the germline V gene. This CDR3 has 14 residues. This CDR3 reads CASSLAGGSAEAFF. The DNA for the CDR3 is TGTGCCAGCAGCTTGGCCGGGGGTAGTGCTGAAGCTTTCTTT.

This clone is a singleton in its sample. This likely reflects a read error, since a far larger clone is one base away. This specimen includes other DNA sequences encoding the same CDR3. The V gene is TRBV7-8, the J gene TRBJ1-1; the D gene is possibly TRBD1 (6 bases). The length of the CDR3 is 14 residues. Germline CDR1 SGHVS, CDR2 FQNEAQ. Trimming left V 6 bases short and J 7 bases short, with 18 bases between. The CDR3 protein is CASSFTGRMGEAFF. Here the CDR3 DNA reads TGTGCCAGCAGTTTCACAGGGAGGATGGGTGAAGCTTTCTTT.

The V and J genes are TRBV23-1 and TRBJ1-2; D unclear. TRBV23-1 is an ORF; its function is uncertain. CDR3 length: 16 amino acids. V was cut by 2 bases and J by 6 bases, with 19 bases left in between. CDR3 loop: CASSQPFGLWEDGYTF. DNA for the CDR3: TGCGCCAGCAGTCAACCCTTCGGTTTATGGGAGGATGGCTACACCTTC.

The J gene is TRBJ2-1, the V gene TRBV28, with TRBD2 matching 8 bases. Germline values: CDR1 MDHEN, CDR2 SYDVKM. The CDR3 is 17 amino acids. V trimming: 8 bases; J trimming: 9 bases; junction bases outside the gene matches: 21. The CDR3 loop reads CASATHLAGGFLGEQFF. DNA of the CDR3: TGTGCCAGCGCCACCCATCTGGCGGGAGGTTTTCTAGGTGAGCAGTTCTTC.

The rearrangement joins TRBV10-1 to TRBJ2-5; a weak D match, TRBD2 (6 bases). This CDR3 is 17 amino acids long. V was shortened by 3 bases and J by 2 bases, with 19 bases between the two germline ends. CDR1 is WNHNN, CDR2 SYGVQD, per germline (reference sequence). Here the CDR3 DNA reads TGCGCCAGCAGTGAAAAAATAGCGGAGCAAAGTCAAGAGACCCAGTACTTC. Its translation: CASSEKIAEQSQETQYF.

V usage is TRBV29-1 and J usage is TRBJ2-3; possibly TRBD1 for D (5 bases). This CDR3 is built from 12 residues. Germline-derived CDR1 and CDR2 are SQVTM and ANQGSEA. The V and J ends lost 6 bases and 3 bases respectively, with 10 bases between them. As DNA, the CDR3 is TGCAGCGTAACAGGCGGTACAGATACGCAGTATTTT. Encoded protein: CSVTGGTDTQYF.

Note on this clone: Distinct nucleotide sequences in the sample also encode this CDR3. The chain has TRBV7-2 and TRBJ2-7, with TRBD2 matching over 14 bases. In germline, CDR1 is SGHTA, CDR2 FQGNSA. V shed 4 bases and J 3 bases; nucleotides not matched to a gene: 2. The CDR3 runs 15 residues. CDR3 DNA: TGTGCCAGCAGCTCGACTAGCGGGAGGGGCTACGAGCAGTACTTC. Translation gives CASSSTSGRGYEQYF.

The chain links TRBV29-1 to TRBJ2-3; 7 nucleotides agree with TRBD1. V was pared by 7 bases and J by 2 bases, with 6 bases of the junction left unmatched. The CDR3 contains 13 residues. Looked up from germline, CDR1 is SQVTM and CDR2 is ANQGSEA. CDR3 loop: CSGGGQITDTQYF. Written as DNA, the CDR3 is TGCAGCGGAGGGGGACAGATCACAGATACGCAGTATTTT.

This clone was observed a single time. The V gene is TRBV19, the J gene TRBJ2-1; 7 positions match TRBD1. Per germline, CDR1 LNHDA and CDR2 SQIVND (reference sequence). The CDR3 contains 15 residues. Trimming took 1 base from V and 7 from J; bases not matched to a gene: 7. CDR3 coding DNA: TGTGCCAGTAGTATAGTCGGGACAGCCCTTAATGAGCAGTTCTTC. As protein: CASSIVGTALNEQFF.

The chain joins TRBV18 to TRBJ2-7; 12 positions match TRBD2. This CDR3 has 16 amino acids. Germline CDR1 KGHSH, CDR2 LQKENI. The trim removed 3 bases at V and 0 bases at J, leaving 3 bases unmatched. The CDR3 bases are TGTGCCAGCTCACCTCGGACTAGCGGGAACTCCTACGAGCAGTACTTC. Protein sequence: CASSPRTSGNSYEQYF.

V is TRBV20-1 and J is TRBJ2-7; 8 bases match TRBD2. The CDR3 is 11 residues long. Trimming cost V 3 bases and J 11 bases; bases outside gene matches: 6. Germline CDR1 DFQATT, CDR2 SNEGSKA (reference sequence). The CDR3 nucleotides are TGCAGTGCTAGTCGCGGGCGGGAGGAGTACTTC. It codes for CSASRGREEYF.

This chain uses TRBV2 with TRBJ1-1; 9 bases match TRBD1. The CDR3 totals 15 residues. CDR1 and CDR2 (germline): SNHLY, FYNNEI. V lost 4 bases and J lost 6; bases outside the gene matches: 9. Here the CDR3 DNA reads TGTGCCAGCAGTGCCCAGACAGGGGGTGGCTCTGAAGCTTTCTTT. The encoded protein is CASSAQTGGGSEAFF.

The rearrangement uses TRBV29-1 and TRBJ2-1, with 9 positions matching TRBD1. Germline CDR1 SQVTM, CDR2 ANQGSEA. CDR3 length equals 13 residues. The J segment lost 6 bases and the V segment lost 4 bases, leaving 4 bases of the junction unmatched. For the CDR3, the DNA is TGCAGCGTTGTGGAGGGACAGGGCAATGAGCAGTTCTTC. It translates to CSVVEGQGNEQFF.